The clone carrying this TCR beta chain was detected a few times. Original data processing: Counts of nucleated cells, estimated from reference gene primer amplification, were obtained. Some clones are missing from TCRdb's copy, which holds only in-frame ones; the method was immunoSEQ multiplex PCR. That table gives V, J and clone size, and the DNA gave D and trimming. Of over 300,000 clones listed, around 90% are singletons. The data were obtained in a study of blood T cell repertoires in COVID-19. Background on the study: Sites across the United States, Italy and Spain contributed samples from acute and convalescent COVID-19. In each case, the material was cDNA or gDNA derived from T cells, B-cell-depleted T cells, or PBMCs.

Sequenced material: peripheral blood. The receptor was isolated from a man aged 18 to 29 who had recovered from COVID-19.

The CDR3 nucleotides read TGTGCCAGCAGCGCGAACAGGGAAGGGAATGAGCAGTTCTTC. Translation: CASSANREGNEQFF. This chain links TRBV7-3 with TRBJ2-1; maybe TRBD1 (6 bases). The CDR3 runs 14 residues. The germline CDR1 and CDR2 sequences are SGHTA and FQGTGA. V lost 5 bases, J lost 7 bases, and 15 bases lay in between.